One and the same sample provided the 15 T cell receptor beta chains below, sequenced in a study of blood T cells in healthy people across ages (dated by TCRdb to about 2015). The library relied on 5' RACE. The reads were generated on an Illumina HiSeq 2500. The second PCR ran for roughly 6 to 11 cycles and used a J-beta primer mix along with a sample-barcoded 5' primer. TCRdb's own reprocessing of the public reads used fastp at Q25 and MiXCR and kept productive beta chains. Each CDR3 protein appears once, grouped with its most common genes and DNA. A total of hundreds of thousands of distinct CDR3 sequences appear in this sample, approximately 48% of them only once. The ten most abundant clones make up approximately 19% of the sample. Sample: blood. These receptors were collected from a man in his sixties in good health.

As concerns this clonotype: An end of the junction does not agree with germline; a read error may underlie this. The CDR3 is CASRQGHNDEKLFF. In DNA, the CDR3 is TGCGCCAGCAGGCAGGGGCACAACGATGAGAAACTGTTTTTT. This chain connects TRBV4-1 to TRBJ1-4, with D perhaps TRBD1 (6 bases). CDR1 and CDR2 (germline): MGHRA, YSYEKL. The CDR3 loop spans 14 amino acids.

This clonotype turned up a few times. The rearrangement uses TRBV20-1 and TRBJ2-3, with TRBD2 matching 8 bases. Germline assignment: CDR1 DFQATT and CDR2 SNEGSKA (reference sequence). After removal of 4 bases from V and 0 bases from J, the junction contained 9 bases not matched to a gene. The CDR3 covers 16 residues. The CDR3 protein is CSANPTTSVSTDTQYF. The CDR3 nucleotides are TGCAGTGCTAACCCCACGACTAGCGTTAGCACAGATACGCAGTATTTT.

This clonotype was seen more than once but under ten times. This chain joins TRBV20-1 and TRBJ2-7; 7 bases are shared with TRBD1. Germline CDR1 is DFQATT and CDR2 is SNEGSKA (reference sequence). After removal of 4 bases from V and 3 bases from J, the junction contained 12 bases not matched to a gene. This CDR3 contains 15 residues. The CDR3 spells CSATNRPGQFYEQYF. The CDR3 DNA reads TGCAGTGCTACGAATCGACCGGGACAGTTCTACGAGCAGTACTTC.

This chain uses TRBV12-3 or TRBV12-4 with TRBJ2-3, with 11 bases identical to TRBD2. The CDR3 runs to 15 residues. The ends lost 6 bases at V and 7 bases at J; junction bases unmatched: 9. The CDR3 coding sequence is TGTGCCAGCAGACCTACTACTAGCGGGGGTAATACGCAGTATTTT. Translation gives CASRPTTSGGNTQYF.

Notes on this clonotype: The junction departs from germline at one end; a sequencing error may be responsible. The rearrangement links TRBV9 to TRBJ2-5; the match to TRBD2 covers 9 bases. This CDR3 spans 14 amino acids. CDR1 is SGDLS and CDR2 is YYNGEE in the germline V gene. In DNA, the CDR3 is TGTGCCAACAGCGTGGGACTAGCCCAAGAGACCCAGTACTTC. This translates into CANSVGLAQETQYF.

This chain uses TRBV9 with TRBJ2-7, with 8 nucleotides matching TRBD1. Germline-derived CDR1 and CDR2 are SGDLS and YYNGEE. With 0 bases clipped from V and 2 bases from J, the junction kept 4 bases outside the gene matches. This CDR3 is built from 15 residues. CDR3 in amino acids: CASSVDGQGTYEQYF. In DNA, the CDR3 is TGTGCCAGCAGCGTAGATGGACAGGGAACCTACGAGCAGTACTTC.

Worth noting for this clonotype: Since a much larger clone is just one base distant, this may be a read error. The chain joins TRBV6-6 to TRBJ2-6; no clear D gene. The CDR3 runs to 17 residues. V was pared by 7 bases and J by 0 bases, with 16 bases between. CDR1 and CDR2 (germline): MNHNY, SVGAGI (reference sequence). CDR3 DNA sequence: TGTGCCAGCACGGGCCCTGGCGTCTACTCTGGGGCCAACGTCCTGACTTTC. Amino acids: CASTGPGVYSGANVLTF.

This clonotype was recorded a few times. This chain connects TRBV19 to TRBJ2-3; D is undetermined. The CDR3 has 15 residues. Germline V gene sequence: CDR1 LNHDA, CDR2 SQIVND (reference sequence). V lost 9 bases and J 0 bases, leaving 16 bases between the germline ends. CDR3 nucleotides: TGTGCCAGCAGTGTGGCAGTGGGAAGCACAGATACGCAGTATTTT. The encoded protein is CASSVAVGSTDTQYF.

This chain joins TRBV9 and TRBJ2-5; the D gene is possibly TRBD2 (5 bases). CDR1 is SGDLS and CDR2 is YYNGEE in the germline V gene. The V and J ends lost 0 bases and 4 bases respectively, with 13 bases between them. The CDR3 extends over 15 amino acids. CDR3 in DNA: TGTGCCAGCAGCGTAGATATCGGGGTTGGAGAGACCCAGTACTTC. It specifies CASSVDIGVGETQYF. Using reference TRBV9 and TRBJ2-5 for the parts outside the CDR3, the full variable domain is DSGVTQTPKHLITATGQRVTLRCSPRSGDLSVYWYQQSLDQGLQFLIQYYNGEERAKGNILERFSAQQFPDLHSELNLSSLELGDSALYFCASSVDIGVGETQYFGPGTRLLVL.

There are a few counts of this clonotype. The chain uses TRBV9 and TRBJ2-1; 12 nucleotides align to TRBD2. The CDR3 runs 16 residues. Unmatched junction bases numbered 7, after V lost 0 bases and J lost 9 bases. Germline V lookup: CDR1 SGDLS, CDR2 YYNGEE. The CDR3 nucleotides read TGTGCCAGCAGCGTAGCTCCTAGCGGGGGGGCGATTGAGCAGTTCTTC. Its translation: CASSVAPSGGAIEQFF.

CDR3 DNA: TGCAGTGTCCCAAGAGGGACCACATTAGATACGCAGTATTTT. Protein product: CSVPRGTTLDTQYF. The genes are TRBV20-1 and TRBJ2-3; D could derive from TRBD1 or TRBD2 (5 bases each). This CDR3 comprises 14 residues. With 7 bases removed from V and 5 bases from J, the gap between germline ends came to 19 bases. Germline CDR1 reads DFQATT; CDR2 reads SNEGSKA (reference sequence).

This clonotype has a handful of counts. This CDR3 reads CASSLGPSGSSYEQYF. The CDR3 DNA is TGTGCCAGCAGCTTGGGTCCTAGCGGGTCCTCCTACGAGCAGTACTTC. The V gene is TRBV5-6, the J gene TRBJ2-7, with 8 positions matching TRBD2. The CDR3 is made up of 16 amino acids. CDR1 SGHDT and CDR2 YYEEEE come from the germline V gene. The junction had 5 bases not matched to a gene; V was cut back by 0 bases and J by 0 bases.

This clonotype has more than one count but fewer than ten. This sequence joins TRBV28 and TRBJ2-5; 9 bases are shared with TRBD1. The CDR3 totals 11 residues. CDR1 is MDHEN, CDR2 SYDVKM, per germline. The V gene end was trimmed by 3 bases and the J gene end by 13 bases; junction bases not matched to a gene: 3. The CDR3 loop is CASSFLGQGYF. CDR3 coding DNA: TGTGCCAGCAGTTTTCTGGGACAGGGGTACTTC.

CDR3 protein: CSALGRQAKETQYF. CDR3 bases: TGCAGTGCTTTGGGCCGACAGGCGAAAGAGACCCAGTACTTC. The rearrangement joins TRBV20-1 to TRBJ2-5, with D possibly matching TRBD1 (6 bases). Trimming cost V 5 bases and J 3 bases, with 16 bases left between them. In germline, CDR1 is DFQATT, CDR2 SNEGSKA (reference sequence). This CDR3 has 14 residues.

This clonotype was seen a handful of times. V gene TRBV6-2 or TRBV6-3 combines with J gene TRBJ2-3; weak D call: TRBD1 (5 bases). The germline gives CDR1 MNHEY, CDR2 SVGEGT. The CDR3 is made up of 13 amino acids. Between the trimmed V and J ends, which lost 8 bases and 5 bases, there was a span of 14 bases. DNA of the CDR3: TGTGCCAGCCGAGGACAAGCCAAAGATACGCAGTATTTT. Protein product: CASRGQAKDTQYF.